This T cell receptor beta chain came from a study of T-cell reconstitution after alpha-beta-depleted transplantation in children. This clonotype appeared many times. The CDR3 has 14 amino acids. CDR1 and CDR2 (germline): SGHRS, YFSETQ. V gave up 0 bases and J gave up 9 bases; unmatched junction bases: 6. TCRbeta library construction was performed incorporating unique molecular identifiers. TCRdb itself ran the PCR reads through MiXCR, one entry per CDR3 protein. The table has hundreds of thousands of distinct CDR3 sequences, 10% to 15% seen once. Material: PBMCs, obtained from the stem cell graft. The chain recombines TRBV5-1 with TRBJ2-1, with 7 bases that match TRBD2. The TCR comes from a human donor who donated a stem cell graft to a child with Fanconi anemia. CDR3 in DNA: TGCGCCAGCAGCTTGGTAGCTAGCGGACCTGAGCAGTTCTTC. Its translation: CASSLVASGPEQFF.